One and the same sample provided the 10 T cell receptor beta chains below, sequenced in a study of cytomegalovirus exposure and HLA in healthy donors. PCR used 60 Vbeta primers and 13 Jbeta primers. Only in-frame clones appear in the TCRdb table, and some are missing; sequencing was by immunoSEQ multiplex PCR. The sample consists of under 130,000 clones, roughly 80% of them appearing once. Source material: PBMCs. Source of these receptors: a female donor in good health and CMV-seropositive.

The chain combines TRBV11-2 with TRBJ2-1, with 7 bases matching TRBD2. The CDR3 sequence is 19 residues long. V gave up 1 base and J gave up 10 bases; unmatched junction bases: 22. Germline CDR1 and CDR2: SGHAT and FQNNGV. In nucleotides, the CDR3 is TGTGCCAGCAGCTTAGGACATGGGGGTTGGGGGGGGTCCTCCAGGGAGCAGTTCTTC. Protein: CASSLGHGGWGGSSREQFF.

The chain couples TRBV6-5 to TRBJ2-1; 9 bases fit TRBD2. The V gene end was trimmed by 6 bases and the J gene end by 3 bases; junction bases not matched to a gene: 6. Germline CDR1 and CDR2: MNHEY and SVGAGI. This CDR3 spans 15 amino acids. The CDR3, as DNA: TGTGCCAGCAGGGCAGCGGGAGGACGCTACAATGAGCAGTTCTTC. It translates to CASRAAGGRYNEQFF.

This clone has only a few counts. The CDR3 DNA reads as TGTGCCTGGAGTGGAATTGGGGCTGCGGCAACTAATGAAAAACTGTTTTTT. Translation gives CAWSGIGAAATNEKLFF. The chain links TRBV30 to TRBJ1-4; the D gene is possibly TRBD1 (5 bases). The V gene lost 1 base and the J gene lost 0 bases, with 15 bases spanning the gap. The CDR3 contains 17 residues. Germline loops: CDR1 GTSNPN, CDR2 SVGIG (reference sequence).

The chain links TRBV19 to TRBJ1-1; D may be TRBD1 (6 bases). V was cut by 7 bases and J by 0 bases, with 12 bases left in between. CDR1 is LNHDA, CDR2 SQIVND, per germline (reference sequence). The CDR3 has 14 residues. For the CDR3, the DNA is TGTGCCAGTACACGGAGACAGGTGAACACTGAAGCTTTCTTT. Translated, it gives CASTRRQVNTEAFF. Looking up the rest from reference TRBV19 and TRBJ1-1 gives the full variable domain: DGGITQSPKYLFRKEGQNVTLSCEQNLNHDAMYWYRQDPGQGLRLIYYSQIVNDFQKGDIAEGYSVSREKKESFPLTVTSAQKNPTAFYLCASTRRQVNTEAFFGQGTRLTVV.

V is TRBV29-1 and J is TRBJ1-2; 8 bases match TRBD1. Germline V gene data show CDR1 as SQVTM and CDR2 as ANQGSEA. V dropped 6 bases and J dropped 3; count of bases not matched to a gene: 6. This CDR3 is 13 amino acids long. The CDR3 sequence: CSVGNRGDYGYTF. The CDR3 coding sequence is TGCAGCGTGGGGAACAGGGGGGACTATGGCTACACCTTC.

This clone occurred a few times. This rearrangement joins TRBV7-2 to TRBJ2-7; a weak D match, TRBD1 (6 bases). Germline lookup yields CDR1 SGHTA and CDR2 FQGNSA. V lost 2 bases and J lost 4, with 12 bases in between. CDR3 length: 14 amino acids. Written as DNA, the CDR3 is TGTGCCAGCAGCTTATCGGCAGGGGAGTACGAGCAGTACTTC. Residues: CASSLSAGEYEQYF. The whole variable domain, remainder taken from reference TRBV7-2 and TRBJ2-7, is GAGVSQSPSNKVTEKGKDVELRCDPISGHTALYWYRQSLGQGLEFLIYFQGNSAPDKSGLPSDRFSAERTGGSVSTLTIQRTQQEDSAVYLCASSLSAGEYEQYFGPGTRLTVT.

The chain is built from TRBV30 and TRBJ1-4; no definite D call. This CDR3 region has 14 residues. In germline, CDR1 is GTSNPN, CDR2 SVGIG (reference sequence). V lost 3 bases to trimming and J lost 3 bases, with 11 bases between them. The CDR3 here is CAWRGDVANEKLFF. CDR3 DNA: TGTGCCTGGAGGGGAGACGTAGCTAATGAAAAACTGTTTTTT.

CDR3 bases: TGTGCCAGCAGCGCTCGCCAGGGTGGCTACACCTTC. This gives the protein CASSARQGGYTF. This rearrangement joins TRBV11-2 to TRBJ1-2; tentatively, D is TRBD1 (5 bases). V shed 5 bases and J shed 7 bases, with 11 bases lying between them. The CDR3 has 12 residues. Germline CDR1 is SGHAT and CDR2 is FQNNGV.

This rearrangement joins TRBV29-1 to TRBJ1-1, with 12 bases fitting TRBD1. Germline trimming cut 4 bases from V and 7 bases from J; bases unmatched to any gene: 7. This CDR3 contains 14 residues. The germline V gene encodes CDR1 SQVTM and CDR2 ANQGSEA. CDR3 loop: CSVVRDRGRGEAFF. The CDR3 DNA reads as TGCAGCGTTGTAAGGGACAGGGGGCGCGGTGAAGCTTTCTTT.

The CDR3, as DNA: TGTGCCAGCAGTGCCCAGACAGGGGCGGGGGAGACCCAGTACTTC. Protein: CASSAQTGAGETQYF. This chain uses TRBV6-1 with TRBJ2-5; 8 bases match TRBD1. V shed 4 bases and J 5 bases; nucleotides not matched to a gene: 9. CDR1 MNHNS and CDR2 SASEGT come from the germline V gene. CDR3 length: 15 amino acids.